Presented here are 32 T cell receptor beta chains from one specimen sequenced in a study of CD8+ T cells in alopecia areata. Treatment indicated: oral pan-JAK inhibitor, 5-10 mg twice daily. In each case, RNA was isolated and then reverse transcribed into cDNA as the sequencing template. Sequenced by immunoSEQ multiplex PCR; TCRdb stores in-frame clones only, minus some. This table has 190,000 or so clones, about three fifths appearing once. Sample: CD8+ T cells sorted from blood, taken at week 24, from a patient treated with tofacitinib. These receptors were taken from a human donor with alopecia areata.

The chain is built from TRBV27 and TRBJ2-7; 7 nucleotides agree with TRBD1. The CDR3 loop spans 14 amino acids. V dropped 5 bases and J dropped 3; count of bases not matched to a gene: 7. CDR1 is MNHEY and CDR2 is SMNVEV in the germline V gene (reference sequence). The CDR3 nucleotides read TGTGCCAGCAGTGAGGGGGCGTGGGGCTACGAGCAGTACTTC. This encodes CASSEGAWGYEQYF.

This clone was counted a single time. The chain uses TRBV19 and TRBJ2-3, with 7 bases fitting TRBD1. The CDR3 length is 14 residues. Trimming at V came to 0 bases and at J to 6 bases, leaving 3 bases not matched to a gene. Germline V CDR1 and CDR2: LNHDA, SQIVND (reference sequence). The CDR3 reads CASSIEVRGDTQYF. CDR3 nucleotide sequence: TGTGCCAGTAGTATAGAAGTCAGGGGGGATACGCAGTATTTT.

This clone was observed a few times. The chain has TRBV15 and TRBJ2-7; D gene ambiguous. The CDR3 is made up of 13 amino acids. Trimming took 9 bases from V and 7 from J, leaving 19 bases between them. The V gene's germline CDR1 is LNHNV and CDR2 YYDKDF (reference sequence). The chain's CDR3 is CATRAGTSFEQYF. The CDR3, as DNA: TGTGCCACTAGAGCAGGCACTTCCTTTGAGCAGTACTTC.

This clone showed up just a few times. CDR3 amino acids: CASPRSYNEQFF. The CDR3 DNA follows: TGTGCCAGCCCACGATCATACAATGAGCAGTTCTTC. The V gene is TRBV25-1, the J gene TRBJ2-1; D remains unclear. The V end was cut by 8 bases, the J end by 4 bases, with 9 bases between. The CDR3 extends over 12 amino acids. Germline lookup yields CDR1 MGHDK and CDR2 SYGVNS.

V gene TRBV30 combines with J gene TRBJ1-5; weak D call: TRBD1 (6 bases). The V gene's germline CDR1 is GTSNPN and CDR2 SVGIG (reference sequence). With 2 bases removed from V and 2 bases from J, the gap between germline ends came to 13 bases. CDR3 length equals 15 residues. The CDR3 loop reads CAWSLADSRNQPQHF. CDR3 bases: TGTGCCTGGAGTCTCGCGGACAGCCGCAATCAGCCCCAGCATTTT. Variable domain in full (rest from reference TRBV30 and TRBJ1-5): SQTIHQWPATLVQPVGSPLSLECTVEGTSNPNLYWYRQAAGRGLQLLFYSVGIGQISSEVPQNLSASRPQDRQFILSSKKLLLSDSGFYLCAWSLADSRNQPQHFGDGTRLSIL.

CDR3 nucleotide sequence: TGCGCCAGCAGCCAAGGACTAGCGGGGCCAGATACGCAGTATTTT. This translates into CASSQGLAGPDTQYF. The rearrangement links TRBV4-1 to TRBJ2-3, with 11 bases matching TRBD2. CDR3 length equals 15 residues. The V and J ends lost 1 base and 4 bases, in that order; junction bases with no gene match: 1. Germline V gene lookup returns CDR1 MGHRA and CDR2 YSYEKL.

The CDR3 loop is CASSSGTGRRETQYF. For the CDR3, the DNA is TGTGCCAGTAGTAGCGGGACAGGGCGTAGGGAGACCCAGTACTTC. The chain uses TRBV19 and TRBJ2-5, with 9 positions matching TRBD1. This CDR3 spans 15 amino acids. Germline V CDR1 and CDR2: LNHDA, SQIVND (reference sequence). V was pared by 4 bases and J by 5 bases, with 8 bases of the junction left unmatched.

The chain's CDR3 is CASSDRGLPPHEQFF. DNA of the CDR3: TGTGCCAGCAGCGACCGGGGCCTCCCCCCCCATGAGCAGTTCTTC. The gene calls are TRBV4-2 and TRBJ2-1; D is possibly TRBD1 or TRBD2 (5 bases each). Per germline, CDR1 LGHNA and CDR2 YNFKEQ. V was clipped by 5 bases and J by 8 bases, with 19 bases between them. The CDR3 contains 15 residues.

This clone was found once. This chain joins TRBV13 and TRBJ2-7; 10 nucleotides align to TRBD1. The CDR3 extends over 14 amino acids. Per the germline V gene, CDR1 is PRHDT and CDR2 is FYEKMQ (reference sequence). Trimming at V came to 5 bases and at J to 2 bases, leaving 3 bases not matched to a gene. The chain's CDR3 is CASSPGQGAYEQYF. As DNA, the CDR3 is TGTGCCAGCAGCCCCGGACAGGGGGCCTACGAGCAGTACTTC.

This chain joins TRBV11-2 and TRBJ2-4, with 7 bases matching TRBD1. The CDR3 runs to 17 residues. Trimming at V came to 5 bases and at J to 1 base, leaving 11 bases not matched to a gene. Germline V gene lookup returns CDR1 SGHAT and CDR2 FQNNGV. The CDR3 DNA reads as TGTGCCAGCAGCGGTAGAACAGGGGACGGGGCCAAAAACATTCAGTACTTC. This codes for CASSGRTGDGAKNIQYF. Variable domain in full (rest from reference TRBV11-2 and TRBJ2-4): EAGVAQSPRYKIIEKRQSVAFWCNPISGHATLYWYQQILGQGPKLLIQFQNNGVVDDSQLPKDRFSAERLKGVDSTLKIQPAKLEDSAVYLCASSGRTGDGAKNIQYFGAGTRLSVL.

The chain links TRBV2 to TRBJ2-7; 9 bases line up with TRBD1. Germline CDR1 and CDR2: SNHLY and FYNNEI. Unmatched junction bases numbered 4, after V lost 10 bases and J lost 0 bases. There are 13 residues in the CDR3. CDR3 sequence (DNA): TGTGCCATCGGACAGGGGACCTCCTACGAGCAGTACTTC. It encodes CAIGQGTSYEQYF.

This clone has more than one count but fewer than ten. In DNA form, the CDR3 reads TGTGCCAGCAGCTTAGCTGCGGCCGCGGGAGCAAAACTGTTTTTT. As protein: CASSLAAAAGAKLFF. The chain recombines TRBV7-9 with TRBJ1-4; D unresolved. The germline CDR1 and CDR2 sequences are SEHNR and FQNEAQ (reference sequence). CDR3 size: 15 residues. V was trimmed by 0 bases and J by 10 bases, leaving 15 bases between them.

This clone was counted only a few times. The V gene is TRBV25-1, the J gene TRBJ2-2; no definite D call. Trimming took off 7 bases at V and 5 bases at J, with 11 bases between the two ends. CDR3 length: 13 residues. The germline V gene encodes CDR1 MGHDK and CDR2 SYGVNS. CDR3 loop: CASMVKQTGELFF. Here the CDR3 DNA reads TGTGCCAGCATGGTCAAACAGACCGGGGAGCTGTTTTTT. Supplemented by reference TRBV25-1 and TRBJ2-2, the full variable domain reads EADIYQTPRYLVIGTGKKITLECSQTMGHDKMYWYQQDPGMELHLIHYSYGVNSTEKGDLSSESTVSRIRTEHFPLTLESARPSHTSQYLCASMVKQTGELFFGEGSRLTVL.

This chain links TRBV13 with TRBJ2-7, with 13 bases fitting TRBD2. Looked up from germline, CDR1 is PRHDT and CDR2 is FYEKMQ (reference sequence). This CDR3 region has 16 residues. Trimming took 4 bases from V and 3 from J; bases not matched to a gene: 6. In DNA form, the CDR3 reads TGTGCCAGCAGCTCTCGGACTAGCGGGGGACTCTACGAGCAGTACTTC. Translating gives CASSSRTSGGLYEQYF.

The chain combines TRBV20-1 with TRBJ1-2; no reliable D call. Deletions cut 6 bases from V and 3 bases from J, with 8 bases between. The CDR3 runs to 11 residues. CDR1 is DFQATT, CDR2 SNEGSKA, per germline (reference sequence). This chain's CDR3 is CSAMEDYGYTF. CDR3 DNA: TGCAGTGCCATGGAGGACTATGGCTACACCTTC.

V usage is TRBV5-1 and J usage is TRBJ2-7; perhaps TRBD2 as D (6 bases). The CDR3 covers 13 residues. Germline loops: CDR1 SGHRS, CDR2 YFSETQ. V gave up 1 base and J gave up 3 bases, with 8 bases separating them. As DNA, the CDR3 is TGCGCCAGCAGCTTGTCGGGGGACTACGAGCAGTACTTC. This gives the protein CASSLSGDYEQYF.

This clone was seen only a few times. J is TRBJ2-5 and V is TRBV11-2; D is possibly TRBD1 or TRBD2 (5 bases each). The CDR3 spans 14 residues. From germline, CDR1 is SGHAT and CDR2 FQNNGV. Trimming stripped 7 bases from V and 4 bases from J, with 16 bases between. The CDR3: CASTTWGYGETQYF. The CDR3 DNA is TGTGCCAGCACCACCTGGGGGTACGGAGAGACCCAGTACTTC.

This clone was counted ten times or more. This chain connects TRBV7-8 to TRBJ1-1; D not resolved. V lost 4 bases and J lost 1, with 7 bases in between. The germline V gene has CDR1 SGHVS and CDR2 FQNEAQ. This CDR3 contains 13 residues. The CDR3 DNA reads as TGTGCCAGCAGCTACAATAGGAACACTGAAGCTTTCTTT. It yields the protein CASSYNRNTEAFF.

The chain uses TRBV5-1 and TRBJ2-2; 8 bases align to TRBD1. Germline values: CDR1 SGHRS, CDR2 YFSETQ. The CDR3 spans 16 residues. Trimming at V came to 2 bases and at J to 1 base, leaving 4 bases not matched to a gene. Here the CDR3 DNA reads TGCGCCAGCAGCTTTTTTGACAGGGGGAACACCGGGGAGCTGTTTTTT. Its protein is CASSFFDRGNTGELFF.

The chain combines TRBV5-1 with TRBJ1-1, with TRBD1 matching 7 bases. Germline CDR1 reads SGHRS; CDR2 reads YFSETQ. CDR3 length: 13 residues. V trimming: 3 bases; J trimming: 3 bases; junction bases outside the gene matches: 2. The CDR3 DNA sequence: TGCGCCAGCAGCTCCGACAGGGACACTGAAGCTTTCTTT. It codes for CASSSDRDTEAFF.

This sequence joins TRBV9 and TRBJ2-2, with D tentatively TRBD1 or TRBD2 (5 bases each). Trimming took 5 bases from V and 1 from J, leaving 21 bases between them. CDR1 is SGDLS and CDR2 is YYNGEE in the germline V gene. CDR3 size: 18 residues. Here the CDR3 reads CASRRPTGDAQNTGELFF. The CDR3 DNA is TGTGCCAGCAGGAGACCCACTGGGGACGCACAGAACACCGGGGAGCTGTTTTTT.

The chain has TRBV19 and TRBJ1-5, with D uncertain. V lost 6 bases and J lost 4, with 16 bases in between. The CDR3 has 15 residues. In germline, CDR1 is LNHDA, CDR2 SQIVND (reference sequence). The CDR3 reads CASSSNGLPNQPQHF. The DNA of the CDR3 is TGTGCCAGTAGCTCAAATGGGTTACCAAATCAGCCCCAGCATTTT.

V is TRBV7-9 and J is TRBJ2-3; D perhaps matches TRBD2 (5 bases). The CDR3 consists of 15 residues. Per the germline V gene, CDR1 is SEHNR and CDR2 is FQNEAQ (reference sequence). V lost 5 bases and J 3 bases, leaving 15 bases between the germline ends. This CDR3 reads CASSSGTSATDTQYF. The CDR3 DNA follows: TGTGCCAGCAGCAGCGGAACCTCGGCTACAGATACGCAGTATTTT.

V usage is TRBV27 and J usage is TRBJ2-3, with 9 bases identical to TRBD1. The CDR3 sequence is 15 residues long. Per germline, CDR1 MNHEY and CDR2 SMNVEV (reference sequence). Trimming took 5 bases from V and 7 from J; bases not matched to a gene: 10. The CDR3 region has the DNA TGTGCCAGCAGTAACTGGGACAGGGAAGGAAATACGCAGTATTTT. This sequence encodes CASSNWDREGNTQYF.

The CDR3 bases are TGTGCCAGCAGCCAAGATTTTTTGCCTGGGGTATCTCATGGCTACACCTTC. This sequence encodes CASSQDFLPGVSHGYTF. The genes are TRBV4-2 and TRBJ1-2; D remains unclear. The CDR3 covers 17 residues. Trimming took 0 bases from V and 6 from J, leaving 20 bases between them. Per germline, CDR1 LGHNA and CDR2 YNFKEQ.

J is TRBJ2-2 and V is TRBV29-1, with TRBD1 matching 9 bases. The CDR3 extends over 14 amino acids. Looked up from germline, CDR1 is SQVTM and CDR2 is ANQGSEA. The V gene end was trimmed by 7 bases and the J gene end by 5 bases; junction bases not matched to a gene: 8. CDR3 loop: CSALGQGRTGELFF. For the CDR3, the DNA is TGCAGCGCCCTAGGACAGGGGCGGACCGGGGAGCTGTTTTTT.

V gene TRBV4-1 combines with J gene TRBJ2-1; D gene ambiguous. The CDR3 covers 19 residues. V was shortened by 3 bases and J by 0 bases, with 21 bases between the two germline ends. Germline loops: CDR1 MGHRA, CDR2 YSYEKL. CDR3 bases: TGCGCCAGCAGCCATCTATTCCGGACGGCGAAGATCTCCTACAATGAGCAGTTCTTC. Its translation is CASSHLFRTAKISYNEQFF.

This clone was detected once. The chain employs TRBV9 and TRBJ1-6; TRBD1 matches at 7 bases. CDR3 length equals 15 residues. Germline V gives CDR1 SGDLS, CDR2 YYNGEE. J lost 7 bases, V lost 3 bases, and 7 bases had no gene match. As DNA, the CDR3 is TGTGCCAGCAGCGATACGACAGGGAACAATTCACCCCTCCACTTT. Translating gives CASSDTTGNNSPLHF. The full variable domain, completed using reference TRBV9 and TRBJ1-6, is DSGVTQTPKHLITATGQRVTLRCSPRSGDLSVYWYQQSLDQGLQFLIQYYNGEERAKGNILERFSAQQFPDLHSELNLSSLELGDSALYFCASSDTTGNNSPLHFGNGTRLTVT.

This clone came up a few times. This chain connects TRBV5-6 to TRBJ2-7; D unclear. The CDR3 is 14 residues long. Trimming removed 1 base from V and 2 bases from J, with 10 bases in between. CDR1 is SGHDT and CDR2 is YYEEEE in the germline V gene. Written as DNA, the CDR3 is TGTGCCAGCAGCTTGTTCCCGATGACCTACGAGCAGTACTTC. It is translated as CASSLFPMTYEQYF.

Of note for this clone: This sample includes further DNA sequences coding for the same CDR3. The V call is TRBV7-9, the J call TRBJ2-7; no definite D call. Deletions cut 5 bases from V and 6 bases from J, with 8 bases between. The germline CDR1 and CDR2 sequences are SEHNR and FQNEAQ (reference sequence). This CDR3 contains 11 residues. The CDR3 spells CASSPGSEQYF. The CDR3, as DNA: TGTGCCAGCAGCCCCGGTTCCGAGCAGTACTTC.

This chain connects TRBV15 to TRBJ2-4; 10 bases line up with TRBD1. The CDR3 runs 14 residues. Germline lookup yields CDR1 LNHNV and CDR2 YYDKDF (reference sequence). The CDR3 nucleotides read TGTGCATCCAGGTTGAGACAGGGGGCAGGCATTCAGTACTTC. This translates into CASRLRQGAGIQYF.

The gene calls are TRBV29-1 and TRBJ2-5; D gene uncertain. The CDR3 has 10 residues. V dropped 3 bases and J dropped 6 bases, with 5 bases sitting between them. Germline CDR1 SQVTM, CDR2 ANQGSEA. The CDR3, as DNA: TGCAGCGTTGATTTTCAGACCCAGTACTTC. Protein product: CSVDFQTQYF.